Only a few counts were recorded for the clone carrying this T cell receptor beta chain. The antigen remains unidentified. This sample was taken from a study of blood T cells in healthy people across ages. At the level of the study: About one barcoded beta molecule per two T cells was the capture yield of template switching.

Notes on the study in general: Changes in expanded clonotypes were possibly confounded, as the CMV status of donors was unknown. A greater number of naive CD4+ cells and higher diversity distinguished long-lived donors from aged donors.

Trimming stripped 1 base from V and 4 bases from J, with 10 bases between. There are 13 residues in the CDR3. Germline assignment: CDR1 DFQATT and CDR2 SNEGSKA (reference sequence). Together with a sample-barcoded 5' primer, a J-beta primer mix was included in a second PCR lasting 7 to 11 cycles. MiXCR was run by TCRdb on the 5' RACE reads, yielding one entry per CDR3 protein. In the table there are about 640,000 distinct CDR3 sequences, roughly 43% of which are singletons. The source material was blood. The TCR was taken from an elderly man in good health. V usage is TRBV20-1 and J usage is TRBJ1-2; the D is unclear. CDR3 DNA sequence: TGCAGTGCTAGAGTTACCACTCTCTATGGCTACACCTTC. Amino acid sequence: CSARVTTLYGYTF.